Each of the 7 T cell receptor beta chains below was sequenced from the same sample in a study of cytotoxic CD8 clonotypes in ibrutinib-treated CLL. Assay: immunoSEQ multiplex PCR; the TCRdb copy retains only in-frame clones and omits some. The data show hundreds of thousands of clones, with under 70% seen just once and roughly 6% held by the top ten. The material sequenced was PBMCs, taken after 36 months of ibrutinib treatment. The receptors stem from a human donor with chronic lymphocytic leukemia.

The genes are TRBV6-5 and TRBJ2-3; D gene unclear. CDR3 length: 13 residues. V was cut by 5 bases and J by 7 bases, with 13 bases left in between. Germline CDR1 reads MNHEY; CDR2 reads SVGAGI. The CDR3 nucleotides read TGTGCCAGCAGTGAACAAAAATGGAATACGCAGTATTTT. Translated, it gives CASSEQKWNTQYF.

This clone has a handful of counts. The V and J genes are TRBV18 and TRBJ1-2; 11 nucleotides line up with TRBD1. V lost 4 bases, J lost 6 bases, and 10 bases stayed unmatched. This CDR3 comprises 16 residues. The germline V gene has CDR1 KGHSH and CDR2 LQKENI. In DNA, the CDR3 is TGTGCCAGCTCACGGTCTAGGGACAGGGGGGATGATGGCTACACCTTC. This sequence encodes CASSRSRDRGDDGYTF.

This clone was seen a single time. The chain's CDR3 is CASSAATSGAAQFF. CDR3 nucleotides: TGTGCCAGCAGTGCCGCGACTAGCGGGGCGGCGCAGTTCTTC. V and J are TRBV6-4 and TRBJ2-1; 11 bases map to TRBD2. The CDR3 is 14 amino acids. With V trimmed by 4 bases and J by 12 bases, 8 bases remained unmatched. Germline CDR1 MRHNA, CDR2 SNTAGT.

V and J are TRBV27 and TRBJ1-6; 9 positions agree with TRBD1. The CDR3 contains 15 residues. The germline CDR1 and CDR2 sequences are MNHEY and SMNVEV (reference sequence). Germline trimming cut 5 bases from V and 9 bases from J; bases unmatched to any gene: 8. The CDR3 nucleotides are TGTGCCAGCAGTCTCACAGGGGGCCTAGGTTCACCCCTCCACTTT. It codes for CASSLTGGLGSPLHF.

This clone has a handful of counts. CDR3 amino acids: CSAGKGADGYTF. CDR3 in DNA: TGCAGCGCTGGGAAGGGGGCGGATGGCTACACCTTC. J is TRBJ1-2 and V is TRBV29-1; 7 nucleotides line up with TRBD1. Per germline, CDR1 SQVTM and CDR2 ANQGSEA. V shed 7 bases, J shed 6 bases, and the junction held 8 bases outside the gene matches. The CDR3 is 12 residues long. Complete variable domain (other parts from reference TRBV29-1 and TRBJ1-2): SAVISQKPSRDICQRGTSLTIQCQVDSQVTMMFWYRQQPGQSLTLIATANQGSEATYESGFVIDKFPISRPNLTFSTLTVSNMSPEDSSIYLCSAGKGADGYTFGSGTRLTVV.

The chain has TRBV13 and TRBJ2-7; D might be TRBD2 (5 bases). V was shortened by 3 bases and J by 0 bases, with 12 bases between the two germline ends. The CDR3 runs 15 residues. The germline V gene encodes CDR1 PRHDT and CDR2 FYEKMQ (reference sequence). The CDR3 bases are TGTGCCAGCAGCTTGCGCGGGCTCTTCTCCTACGAGCAGTACTTC. Translated, it gives CASSLRGLFSYEQYF.

The rearrangement uses TRBV7-2 and TRBJ1-2, with unresolved D. The CDR3 totals 17 residues. V was trimmed by 5 bases and J by 7 bases, leaving 26 bases between them. The germline CDR1 and CDR2 sequences are SGHTA and FQGNSA. CDR3 sequence (DNA): TGTGCCAGCAGCCTAAGGGTCAGCCCCGGATCCAAAGGTGGCTACACCTTC. This codes for CASSLRVSPGSKGGYTF.